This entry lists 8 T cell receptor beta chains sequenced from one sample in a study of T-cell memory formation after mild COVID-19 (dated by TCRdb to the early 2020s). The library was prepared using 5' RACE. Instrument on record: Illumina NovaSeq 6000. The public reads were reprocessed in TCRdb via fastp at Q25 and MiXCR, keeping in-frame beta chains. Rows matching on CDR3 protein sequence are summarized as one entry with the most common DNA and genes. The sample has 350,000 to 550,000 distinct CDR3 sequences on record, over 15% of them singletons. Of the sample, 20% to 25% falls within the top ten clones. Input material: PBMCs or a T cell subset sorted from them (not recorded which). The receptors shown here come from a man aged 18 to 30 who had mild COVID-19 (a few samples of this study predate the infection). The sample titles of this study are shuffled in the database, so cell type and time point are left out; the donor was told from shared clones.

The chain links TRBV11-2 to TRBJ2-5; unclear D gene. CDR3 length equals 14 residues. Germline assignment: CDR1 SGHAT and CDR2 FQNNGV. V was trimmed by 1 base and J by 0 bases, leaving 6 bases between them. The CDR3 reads CASSLGVNQETQYF. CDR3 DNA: TGTGCCAGCAGCTTAGGGGTGAACCAAGAGACCCAGTACTTC.

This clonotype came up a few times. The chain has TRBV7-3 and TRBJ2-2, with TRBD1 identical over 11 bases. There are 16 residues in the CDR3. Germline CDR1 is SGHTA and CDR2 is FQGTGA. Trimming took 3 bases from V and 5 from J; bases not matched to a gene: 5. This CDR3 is CASSFGQGAKTGELFF. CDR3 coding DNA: TGTGCCAGCAGCTTTGGACAGGGGGCAAAAACCGGGGAGCTGTTTTTT.

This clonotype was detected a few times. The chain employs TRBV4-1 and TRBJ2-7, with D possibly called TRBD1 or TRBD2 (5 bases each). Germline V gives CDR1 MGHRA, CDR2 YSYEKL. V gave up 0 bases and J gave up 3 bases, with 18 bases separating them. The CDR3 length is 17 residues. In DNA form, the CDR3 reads TGCGCCAGCAGCCAAGATCCTAGCAGGACACCACACTACGAGCAGTACTTC. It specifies CASSQDPSRTPHYEQYF.

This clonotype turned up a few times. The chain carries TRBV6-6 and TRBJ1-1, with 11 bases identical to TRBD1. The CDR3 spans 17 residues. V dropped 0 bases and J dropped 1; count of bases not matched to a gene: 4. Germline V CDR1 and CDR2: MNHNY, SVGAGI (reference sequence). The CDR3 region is CASSYSGQGVWNTEAFF. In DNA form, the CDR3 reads TGTGCCAGCAGTTACTCGGGACAGGGGGTTTGGAACACTGAAGCTTTCTTT.

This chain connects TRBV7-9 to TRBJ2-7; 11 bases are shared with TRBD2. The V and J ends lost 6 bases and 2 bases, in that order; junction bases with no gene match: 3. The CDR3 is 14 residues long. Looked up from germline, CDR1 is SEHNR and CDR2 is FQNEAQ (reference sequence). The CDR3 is CASSSTSGAYEQYF. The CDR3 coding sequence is TGTGCCAGCAGTTCGACTAGCGGGGCCTACGAGCAGTACTTC. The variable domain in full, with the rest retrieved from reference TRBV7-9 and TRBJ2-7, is DTGVSQNPRHKITKRGQNVTFRCDPISEHNRLYWYRQTLGQGPEFLTYFQNEAQLEKSRLLSDRFSAERPKGSFSTLEIQRTEQGDSAMYLCASSSTSGAYEQYFGPGTRLTVT.

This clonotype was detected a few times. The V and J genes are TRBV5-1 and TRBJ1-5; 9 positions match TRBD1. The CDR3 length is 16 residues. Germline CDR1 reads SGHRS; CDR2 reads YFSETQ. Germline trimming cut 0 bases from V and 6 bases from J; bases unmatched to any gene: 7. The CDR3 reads CASSLEGTGFSQPQHF. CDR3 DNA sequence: TGCGCCAGCAGCTTGGAAGGGACAGGGTTCAGTCAGCCCCAGCATTTT.

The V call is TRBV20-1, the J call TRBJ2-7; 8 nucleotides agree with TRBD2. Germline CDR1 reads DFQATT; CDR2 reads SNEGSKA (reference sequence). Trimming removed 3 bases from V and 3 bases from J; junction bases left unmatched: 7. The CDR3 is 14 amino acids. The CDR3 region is CSASGAGGGYEQYF. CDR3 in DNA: TGCAGTGCTAGCGGCGCGGGGGGTGGCTACGAGCAGTACTTC.

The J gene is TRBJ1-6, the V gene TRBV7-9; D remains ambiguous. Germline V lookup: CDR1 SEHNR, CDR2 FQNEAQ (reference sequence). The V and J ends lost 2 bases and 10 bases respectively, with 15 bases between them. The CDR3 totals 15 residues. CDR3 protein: CASSLSLPSGSPLHF. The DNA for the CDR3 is TGTGCCAGCAGCTTAAGTCTTCCGTCGGGATCACCCCTCCACTTT. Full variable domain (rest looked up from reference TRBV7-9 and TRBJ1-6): DTGVSQNPRHKITKRGQNVTFRCDPISEHNRLYWYRQTLGQGPEFLTYFQNEAQLEKSRLLSDRFSAERPKGSFSTLEIQRTEQGDSAMYLCASSLSLPSGSPLHFGNGTRLTVT.